This TCR beta chain was recorded in a study of CD8 T cells in ankylosing spondylitis. Study findings and constraints: Apparently characteristic of ankylosing spondylitis blood was a TCR beta motif (fewer than ten highly homologous variants). Earlier work had already found some motif variants in reactive arthritis synovial fluid and blood.

The CDR3 has 14 amino acids. The germline V and J ends were trimmed by 1 base and 1 base, with 7 bases remaining between them. The V gene's germline CDR1 is LGHDT and CDR2 YNNKEL (reference sequence). The sample holds many counts of this clonotype. The antigen remains unidentified. Quantitative molecular-barcoded 5'-RACE generated the TCR beta libraries. MiXCR was run by TCRdb on the 5' RACE reads, yielding one entry per CDR3 protein. The sample consists of just under 95,000 distinct CDR3 sequences, about 9% of them appearing once. The sample comprised blood, either unsorted or a sorted T cell fraction (not recorded which). The receptor's source is a male donor with ankylosing spondylitis or in good health (not recorded which). The chain employs TRBV3-1 and TRBJ1-2, with D maybe TRBD1 (5 bases). The CDR3 protein is CASSQGQINYGYTF. As DNA, the CDR3 is TGTGCCAGCAGCCAAGGACAGATTAACTATGGCTACACCTTC.